This T cell receptor (beta chain) is drawn from a study of a mutant IDH1 vaccine in newly diagnosed glioma. In the study overall: During weeks 1, 3, 5, 7, 11, 15, 19 and 23, patients received eight vaccinations.

Turning to this clone: Its antigen is not identified.

Germline loops: CDR1 WNHNN, CDR2 SYGVQD (reference sequence). The CDR3 is 14 amino acids. V lost 9 bases, J lost 6 bases, and 17 bases lay in between. Time point meaning: week 5, during vaccination. Each dose of the vaccine consisted of 300 ug of mutant IDH1 20-mer peptide, with topical imiquimod. Assay: immunoSEQ multiplex PCR; the TCRdb copy retains only in-frame clones and omits some. The sample lists about 25,000 clones; about three quarters were seen once. The J gene is TRBJ2-2, the V gene TRBV10-1; possible D gene TRBD2, 6 bases. The receptor was isolated from a man between 40 and 49 years old with glioma. Sequences were derived from PBMCs, sampled from a glioma patient whose treatment included an IDH1 peptide vaccine. The chain's CDR3 is CARTSGSCSGELFF. The CDR3 DNA reads as TGCGCCAGGACTAGTGGGAGTTGCTCCGGGGAGCTGTTTTTT.